This TCR beta chain originates from a study of blood T cell repertoires in COVID-19. Deletions cut 6 bases from V and 6 bases from J, with 14 bases between. This CDR3 has 13 residues. The germline V gene encodes CDR1 MNHEY and CDR2 SVGEGT. Authors' data handling: Reference gene primers were amplified, and this amplification served to estimate nucleated cell counts. Sequenced by immunoSEQ multiplex PCR; TCRdb stores in-frame clones only, minus some. For V, J and clone size, that table is used; D and trimming come from the DNA. The top ten clones hold 5.5% to 7% of a sample with roughly 52,000 clones, 82% of them seen once.

The chain carries TRBV6-2 or TRBV6-3 and TRBJ1-1, with D uncertain. The source is a human donor in a cohort sampled during active or convalescent COVID-19. The sequenced sample was peripheral blood. The CDR3 DNA is TGTGCCAGCAGCAGAAATGACTTGCCTGAAGCTTTCTTT. Amino acid sequence: CASSRNDLPEAFF.